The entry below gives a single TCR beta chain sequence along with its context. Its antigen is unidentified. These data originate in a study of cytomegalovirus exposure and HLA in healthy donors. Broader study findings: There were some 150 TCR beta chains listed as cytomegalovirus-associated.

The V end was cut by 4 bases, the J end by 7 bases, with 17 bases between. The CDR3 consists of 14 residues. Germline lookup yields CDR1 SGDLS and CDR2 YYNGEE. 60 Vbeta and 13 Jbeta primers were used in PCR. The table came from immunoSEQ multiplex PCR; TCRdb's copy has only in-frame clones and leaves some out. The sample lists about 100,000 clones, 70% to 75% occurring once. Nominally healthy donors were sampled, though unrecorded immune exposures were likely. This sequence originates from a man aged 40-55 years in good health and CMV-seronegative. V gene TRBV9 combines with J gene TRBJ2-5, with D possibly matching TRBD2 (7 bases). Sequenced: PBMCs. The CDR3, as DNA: TGTGCCAGCAGCCCACCCGGGGGGCCCGGGACCCAGTACTTC. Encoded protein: CASSPPGGPGTQYF.